Each of the 32 T cell receptor beta chains below was sequenced from the same sample in a study of cytomegalovirus exposure and HLA in healthy donors (dated by TCRdb to about 2017). Libraries came from the immunoSEQ multiplex PCR assay. TCRdb stores this immuneACCESS table with in-frame sequences only. Part of the clones is absent; in the studies checked, under half of the shortfall reflects unresolved V genes, and no reason is known for the rest. This sample holds around 200,000 clones; 80% to 90% were observed only once. 2.9% of the sample goes to the ten largest clones. The source material was PBMCs. These receptors were obtained from a woman younger than 30 in good health and CMV-seronegative.

The CDR3 is CASSFRTSNQPQHF. CDR3 bases: TGTGCCAGCAGTTTCAGAACCTCAAATCAGCCCCAGCATTTT. The chain employs TRBV2 and TRBJ1-5; D not certain. V dropped 5 bases and J dropped 4 bases, with 12 bases sitting between them. Germline CDR1 reads SNHLY; CDR2 reads FYNNEI. The CDR3 is made up of 14 amino acids.

The table lists this clone with a few counts. The chain carries TRBV19 and TRBJ1-5; TRBD1 matches at 9 bases. The CDR3 totals 13 residues. The J segment lost 6 bases and the V segment lost 7 bases, leaving 4 bases of the junction unmatched. From germline, CDR1 is LNHDA and CDR2 SQIVND (reference sequence). The CDR3 loop reads CASIGQGSQPQHF. The DNA of the CDR3 is TGTGCCAGTATAGGACAGGGGAGTCAGCCCCAGCATTTT.

The chain combines TRBV9 with TRBJ2-3; D not certain. The germline V gene has CDR1 SGDLS and CDR2 YYNGEE. This CDR3 contains 13 residues. V shed 0 bases and J shed 3 bases, with 5 bases lying between them. Here the CDR3 reads CASSVGGTDTQYF. As DNA, the CDR3 is TGTGCCAGCAGCGTAGGAGGAACAGATACGCAGTATTTT.

The chain joins TRBV19 to TRBJ2-3; D not resolved. Germline lookup yields CDR1 LNHDA and CDR2 SQIVND (reference sequence). The CDR3 runs to 16 residues. The V end lost 4 bases, the J end lost 3 bases, and 17 bases lay between the germline ends. CDR3 loop: CASSTRVSLVTDTQYF. CDR3 coding DNA: TGTGCCAGTAGTACCCGGGTGAGCCTGGTGACAGATACGCAGTATTTT.

The V gene is TRBV7-8, the J gene TRBJ2-3; 11 nucleotides line up with TRBD2. This CDR3 has 20 amino acids. The junction had 15 bases not matched to a gene; V was cut back by 4 bases and J by 0 bases. CDR1 and CDR2 from the germline V gene are SGHVS and FQNEAQ. The CDR3 spells CASSSKTSGDLHMSTDTQYF. The CDR3 bases are TGTGCCAGCAGCTCCAAGACTAGCGGGGACCTTCACATGAGCACAGATACGCAGTATTTT.

This clone showed up just once. This rearrangement joins TRBV2 to TRBJ1-2; 11 bases line up with TRBD1. Germline lookup yields CDR1 SNHLY and CDR2 FYNNEI. J gave up 4 bases and V 6 bases, and 7 bases lay outside the gene matches. CDR3 length: 15 residues. CDR3 loop: CASRPGTGGGYGYTF. The CDR3 nucleotides are TGTGCCAGCAGACCCGGGACAGGGGGAGGCTATGGCTACACCTTC.

V and J are TRBV5-1 and TRBJ2-2; TRBD1 aligns across 8 bases. Germline assignment: CDR1 SGHRS and CDR2 YFSETQ. The trim removed 0 bases at V and 6 bases at J, leaving 7 bases unmatched. CDR3 length: 16 amino acids. The DNA of the CDR3 is TGCGCCAGCAGCTTGGTCGGGACAGGTCTGGCCGGGGAGCTGTTTTTT. As protein: CASSLVGTGLAGELFF.

CDR3 loop: CASSLSLAHEQFF. The CDR3 DNA is TGTGCCAGCAGCTTATCCCTAGCACATGAGCAGTTCTTC. The rearrangement uses TRBV7-2 and TRBJ2-1; tentative D call: TRBD2 (5 bases). Germline CDR1 SGHTA, CDR2 FQGNSA. The V end lost 2 bases, the J end lost 8 bases, and 10 bases lay between the germline ends. The CDR3 has 13 residues. Looking up the rest from reference TRBV7-2 and TRBJ2-1 gives the full variable domain: GAGVSQSPSNKVTEKGKDVELRCDPISGHTALYWYRQSLGQGLEFLIYFQGNSAPDKSGLPSDRFSAERTGGSVSTLTIQRTQQEDSAVYLCASSLSLAHEQFFGPGTRLTVL.

The rearrangement uses TRBV7-9 and TRBJ2-1; 11 nucleotides line up with TRBD2. The CDR3 has 14 residues. Looked up from germline, CDR1 is SEHNR and CDR2 is FQNEAQ (reference sequence). With 6 bases clipped from V and 5 bases from J, the junction kept 3 bases outside the gene matches. CDR3 amino acids: CASSLAGGHNEQFF. The CDR3 bases are TGTGCCAGCAGTCTAGCGGGAGGTCACAATGAGCAGTTCTTC.

The chain links TRBV28 to TRBJ2-7; 14 bases align to TRBD2. The CDR3 totals 14 residues. The germline V gene encodes CDR1 MDHEN and CDR2 SYDVKM. V lost 5 bases to trimming and J lost 4 bases; unmatched junction nucleotides: 1. As DNA, the CDR3 is TGTGCCAGCAGTGGGACTAGCGGGGGTTACGAGCAGTACTTC. Its translation: CASSGTSGGYEQYF.

V and J are TRBV28 and TRBJ2-7; D remains ambiguous. The V end was cut by 7 bases, the J end by 0 bases, with 13 bases between. CDR3 length equals 14 residues. The germline V gene has CDR1 MDHEN and CDR2 SYDVKM. The CDR3 DNA sequence: TGTGCCAGCATCCCCGGGTCTCCCTCCTACGAGCAGTACTTC. This translates into CASIPGSPSYEQYF.

This clone was seen only once. The rearrangement joins TRBV6-1 to TRBJ2-1; D not certain. The germline CDR1 and CDR2 sequences are MNHNS and SASEGT. CDR3 length equals 16 residues. The V and J ends lost 3 bases and 0 bases respectively, with 12 bases between them. CDR3: CASSELSPGSYNEQFF. The CDR3 nucleotides read TGTGCCAGCAGTGAGTTATCCCCGGGCTCCTACAATGAGCAGTTCTTC.

This clone is a singleton in its sample. The chain joins TRBV4-1 to TRBJ2-7, with 12 bases identical to TRBD2. V shed 1 base and J 7 bases; nucleotides not matched to a gene: 5. CDR1 MGHRA and CDR2 YSYEKL come from the germline V gene. The CDR3 extends over 15 amino acids. CDR3: CASSQAPGLAGEQYF. DNA for the CDR3: TGCGCCAGCAGCCAAGCCCCCGGACTAGCGGGGGAGCAGTACTTC.

V and J are TRBV5-4 and TRBJ2-2; 7 nucleotides line up with TRBD2. This CDR3 contains 15 residues. V shed 0 bases, J shed 7 bases, and the junction held 6 bases outside the gene matches. Germline assignment: CDR1 SGHNT and CDR2 YYREEE (reference sequence). The CDR3 here is CASSLVPAGNGELFF. The CDR3 DNA reads TGTGCCAGCAGCTTGGTGCCAGCGGGGAACGGGGAGCTGTTTTTT.

This clone showed up just once. The CDR3 sequence is CASSLSREGPDTQYF. CDR3 bases: TGTGCCAGCAGTTTATCGCGGGAGGGCCCCGATACGCAGTATTTT. The J gene is TRBJ2-3, the V gene TRBV27, with TRBD2 matching 9 bases. Per the germline V gene, CDR1 is MNHEY and CDR2 is SMNVEV (reference sequence). V trimming: 0 bases; J trimming: 6 bases; junction bases outside the gene matches: 4. The CDR3 totals 15 residues.

The V gene is TRBV28, the J gene TRBJ1-5; D is uncertain. CDR1 and CDR2 from the germline V gene are MDHEN and SYDVKM. The V and J ends lost 2 bases and 0 bases respectively, with 8 bases between them. The CDR3 loop spans 15 amino acids. CDR3 coding DNA: TGTGCCAGCAGTTTAATAGACTATAGCAATCAGCCCCAGCATTTT. This encodes CASSLIDYSNQPQHF.

The chain couples TRBV5-5 to TRBJ1-4; D gene uncertain. The V and J ends lost 3 bases and 5 bases respectively, with 14 bases between them. Germline V gene data show CDR1 as SGHKS and CDR2 as YYEKEE (reference sequence). This CDR3 has 15 amino acids. DNA of the CDR3: TGTGCCAGCAGCTCTGGCCCGGCGGGGAATGAAAAACTGTTTTTT. It encodes CASSSGPAGNEKLFF.

The rearrangement uses TRBV7-9 and TRBJ2-1; 13 bases map to TRBD2. CDR1 is SEHNR and CDR2 is FQNEAQ in the germline V gene (reference sequence). V dropped 4 bases and J dropped 8; count of bases not matched to a gene: 11. This CDR3 has 17 amino acids. The CDR3 here is CASSSISTSGRAYEQFF. Written as DNA, the CDR3 is TGTGCCAGCAGCTCCATCTCCACTAGCGGGAGGGCGTATGAGCAGTTCTTC.

The rearrangement links TRBV12-1 to TRBJ2-7; the table assigns TRBD2, which was not confirmed against the DNA. TRBV12-1 corresponds to a pseudogene. CDR3 length equals 16 residues. CDR3 loop: CASVTSGPPSSYEQYF. The CDR3 DNA reads TGTGCCAGCGTGACTAGCGGGCCTCCTTCCTCCTACGAGCAGTACTTC.

In this sample, this clone turned up once. J is TRBJ2-6 and V is TRBV7-9; D is unclear. CDR1 and CDR2 from the germline V gene are SEHNR and FQNEAQ (reference sequence). V was shortened by 11 bases and J by 0 bases, with 14 bases between the two germline ends. This CDR3 is built from 15 residues. In DNA, the CDR3 is TGTGCCTGTGAAGCAGGAAACTCTGGGGCCAACGTCCTGACTTTC. As protein: CACEAGNSGANVLTF.

The genes are TRBV6-1 and TRBJ1-2; 9 positions agree with TRBD1. The CDR3 totals 15 residues. The ends lost 6 bases at V and 4 bases at J; junction bases unmatched: 9. CDR1 is MNHNS, CDR2 SASEGT, per germline. The CDR3 is CASRALTGGVYGYTF. The CDR3, as DNA: TGTGCCAGCAGAGCTTTGACAGGGGGGGTCTATGGCTACACCTTC.

This clone was found a few times. The CDR3 is CASSPGTGSYEQYF. The CDR3 DNA reads as TGTGCCAGCAGCCCCGGGACAGGCTCCTACGAGCAGTACTTC. This rearrangement joins TRBV5-4 to TRBJ2-7; 8 bases match TRBD1. The CDR3 has 14 amino acids. Losses at the gene ends were 4 bases for V and 0 bases for J; bases not matched to a gene: 3. CDR1 SGHNT and CDR2 YYREEE come from the germline V gene (reference sequence). The full variable domain, its missing parts supplied by reference TRBV5-4 and TRBJ2-7, is ETGVTQSPTHLIKTRGQQVTLRCSSQSGHNTVSWYQQALGQGPQFIFQYYREEENGRGNFPPRFSGLQFPNYSSELNVNALELDDSALYLCASSPGTGSYEQYFGPGTRLTVT.

The J gene is TRBJ2-4, the V gene TRBV2; the match to TRBD2 covers 8 bases. The V segment lost 4 bases and the J segment 7 bases; nucleotides outside the gene matches: 6. The germline V gene has CDR1 SNHLY and CDR2 FYNNEI. The CDR3 has 14 amino acids. The CDR3 DNA is TGTGCCAGCAGTGGAACCAGCGGGAGTAACATTCAGTACTTC. This sequence encodes CASSGTSGSNIQYF.

The chain has TRBV28 and TRBJ2-7, with a possible D match to TRBD1 (6 bases). The CDR3 covers 16 residues. Trimming stripped 6 bases from V and 4 bases from J, with 22 bases between. CDR1 MDHEN and CDR2 SYDVKM come from the germline V gene. The CDR3 sequence: CASSRPLIRGHYEQYF. CDR3 DNA sequence: TGTGCCAGCAGCCGTCCTCTAATCAGGGGACATTACGAGCAGTACTTC.

The chain uses TRBV7-9 and TRBJ2-2, with 8 nucleotides matching TRBD1. The ends lost 4 bases at V and 4 bases at J; junction bases unmatched: 8. The length of the CDR3 is 16 residues. Germline assignment: CDR1 SEHNR and CDR2 FQNEAQ (reference sequence). CDR3 protein: CASSSYRGVFTGELFF. CDR3 coding DNA: TGTGCCAGCAGCTCATACAGGGGGGTATTCACCGGGGAGCTGTTTTTT.

V gene TRBV13 combines with J gene TRBJ1-1, with D unclear. Germline V gene lookup returns CDR1 PRHDT and CDR2 FYEKMQ (reference sequence). The CDR3 covers 16 residues. V lost 3 bases to trimming and J lost 0 bases, with 14 bases between them. The DNA for the CDR3 is TGTGCCAGCAGCTTCAAACGGGTGAAAATGAACACTGAAGCTTTCTTT. Translating it yields CASSFKRVKMNTEAFF.

This chain links TRBV11-2 with TRBJ2-7; D is possibly TRBD1 (5 bases). The CDR3 runs 14 residues. The germline V gene encodes CDR1 SGHAT and CDR2 FQNNGV. With 5 bases removed from V and 0 bases from J, the gap between germline ends came to 11 bases. CDR3 nucleotide sequence: TGTGCCAGCAGCACACAACAGGTCTCCTACGAGCAGTACTTC. Translated: CASSTQQVSYEQYF.

The chain combines TRBV6-5 with TRBJ2-3, with TRBD2 as a possible D gene (7 bases). The CDR3 has 15 residues. V lost 6 bases and J 0 bases, leaving 13 bases between the germline ends. Germline values: CDR1 MNHEY, CDR2 SVGAGI. CDR3 protein: CASRRGGRSTDTQYF. The CDR3, as DNA: TGTGCCAGCAGAAGGGGGGGACGCAGCACAGATACGCAGTATTTT.

The rearrangement uses TRBV7-2 and TRBJ2-3; no firm D call. V lost 5 bases to trimming and J lost 6 bases, with 9 bases between them. Germline lookup yields CDR1 SGHTA and CDR2 FQGNSA. This CDR3 has 12 amino acids. CDR3 DNA: TGTGCCAGCAGCCCTATGAGGGATACGCAGTATTTT. Encoded protein: CASSPMRDTQYF.

V usage is TRBV10-2 and J usage is TRBJ1-4; D not resolved. Germline V gene sequence: CDR1 WSHSY, CDR2 SAAADI. The CDR3 is 13 residues long. V lost 5 bases, J lost 8 bases, and 12 bases lay in between. The CDR3 DNA reads TGCGCCAGCAGTCCCGGGAGGCGGGAAAAACTGTTTTTT. Translation gives CASSPGRREKLFF.

The chain has TRBV5-4 and TRBJ2-1; D gene ambiguous. CDR3 length: 13 amino acids. V was trimmed by 4 bases and J by 7 bases, leaving 12 bases between them. Germline values: CDR1 SGHNT, CDR2 YYREEE (reference sequence). CDR3 loop: CASSPSEKNEQFF. CDR3 coding DNA: TGTGCCAGCAGCCCGTCTGAGAAGAATGAGCAGTTCTTC.

The chain has TRBV27 and TRBJ2-1, with 11 nucleotides matching TRBD2. The junction had 7 bases not matched to a gene; V was cut back by 5 bases and J by 4 bases. The germline gives CDR1 MNHEY, CDR2 SMNVEV (reference sequence). The CDR3 loop spans 16 amino acids. In DNA form, the CDR3 reads TGTGCCAGCAGTCCCTCAGGGACTAGCGGATACAATGAGCAGTTCTTC. Residues: CASSPSGTSGYNEQFF.